This T cell receptor (beta chain) came from a study of regulatory T cells in long-lasting Graves disease. Overall study: Patients with persistent Graves' disease had over 5 years of antithyroid drugs and persistent TSH receptor antibodies.

Trimming pared 1 base from V and 0 bases from J, leaving 7 bases between. This CDR3 is built from 13 residues. The germline CDR1 and CDR2 sequences are GTSNPN and SVGIG (reference sequence). Overall study results and limits: More public clonotypes were shared by persistent patients (about 3,000) than by new patients (roughly 970).

CDR3 regions were amplified by Arm-PCR using iRepertoire HTBI primers to build TCR beta libraries. TCRdb processed the multiplex PCR reads anew with MiXCR; each CDR3 protein has one entry. The sample records approximately 470,000 distinct CDR3 sequences, about a fifth being singletons. Time point reported: persistent/refractory GD, antithyroid drugs over 5 years with positive TRAb. PBMCs provided the RNA from which the TCR library was made. With regard to this clonotype: The target antigen is unknown.

The sequencing used peripheral blood mononuclear cells (PBMCs), collected when the disease was refractory, from a patient treated with antithyroid drugs. This chain joins TRBV30 and TRBJ2-7, with unresolved D. This receptor was obtained from a female donor with Graves disease. The CDR3 sequence: CAWSGTSSYEQYF. The CDR3 nucleotides are TGTGCCTGGAGTGGGACGAGCTCCTACGAGCAGTACTTC.